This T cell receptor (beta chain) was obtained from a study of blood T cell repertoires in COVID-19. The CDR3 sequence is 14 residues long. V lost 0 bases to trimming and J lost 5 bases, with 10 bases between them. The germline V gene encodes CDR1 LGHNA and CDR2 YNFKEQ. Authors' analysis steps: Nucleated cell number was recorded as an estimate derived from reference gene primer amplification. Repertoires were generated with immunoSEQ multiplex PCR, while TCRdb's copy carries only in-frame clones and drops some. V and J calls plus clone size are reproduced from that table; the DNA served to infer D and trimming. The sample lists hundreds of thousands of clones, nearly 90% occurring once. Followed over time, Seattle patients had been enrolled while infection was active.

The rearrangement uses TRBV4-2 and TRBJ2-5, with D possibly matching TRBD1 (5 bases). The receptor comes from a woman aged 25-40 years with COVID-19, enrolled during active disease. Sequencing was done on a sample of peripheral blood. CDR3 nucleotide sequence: TGTGCCAGCAGCCAAGAGCAGGGCGCGGAGACCCAGTACTTC. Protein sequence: CASSQEQGAETQYF.